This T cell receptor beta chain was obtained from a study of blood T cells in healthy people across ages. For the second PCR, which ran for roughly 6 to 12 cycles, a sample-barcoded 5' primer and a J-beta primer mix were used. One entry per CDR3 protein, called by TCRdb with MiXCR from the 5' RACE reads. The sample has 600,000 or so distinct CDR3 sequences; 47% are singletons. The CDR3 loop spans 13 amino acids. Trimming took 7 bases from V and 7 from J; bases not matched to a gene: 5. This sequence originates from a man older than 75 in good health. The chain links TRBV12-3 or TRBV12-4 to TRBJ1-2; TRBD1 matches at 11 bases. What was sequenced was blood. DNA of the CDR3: TGTGCCAGCACCGGGGACAGGGGGGGTGGCTACACCTTC. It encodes CASTGDRGGGYTF.